These 20 T cell receptor beta chains originate from one sample sequenced in a study of early T cells in non-severe SARS-CoV-2 infection. TCRdb fed the 5' RACE reads into MiXCR, producing one record per CDR3 protein. The table lists roughly 50,000 distinct CDR3 sequences, approximately 7.6% of them singletons. Specimen: whole blood. These receptors were taken from an adult who was a healthcare worker with PCR-confirmed SARS-CoV-2 infection or an uninfected control (not recorded which).

The V and J genes are TRBV6-6 and TRBJ2-7; 12 bases map to TRBD2. The V segment lost 4 bases and the J segment 6 bases; nucleotides outside the gene matches: 4. CDR1 and CDR2 (germline): MNHNY, SVGAGI (reference sequence). CDR3 size: 14 residues. The CDR3 loop reads CASSLRLAGAEQYF. The CDR3 DNA sequence: TGTGCCAGCAGTTTACGACTAGCGGGGGCCGAGCAGTACTTC.

In its sample, this clonotype was seen many times. This chain joins TRBV29-1 and TRBJ1-1, with D perhaps TRBD1 (5 bases). V gave up 4 bases and J gave up 1 base, with 10 bases separating them. There are 13 residues in the CDR3. Germline CDR1 is SQVTM and CDR2 is ANQGSEA. CDR3 bases: TGCAGCGTTGTTAGGGGCCAGAACACTGAAGCTTTCTTT. It is translated as CSVVRGQNTEAFF.

This clonotype was detected ten times or more. The chain joins TRBV10-3 to TRBJ1-5; D might be TRBD1 (5 bases). The V gene's germline CDR1 is ENHRY and CDR2 SYGVKD. V lost 2 bases and J lost 0, with 8 bases in between. This CDR3 region has 15 residues. The CDR3 region is CAISEQGYSNQPQHF. CDR3 DNA sequence: TGTGCCATCAGTGAGCAGGGCTATAGCAATCAGCCCCAGCATTTT.

There are many counts of this clonotype. The CDR3 region is CASSLRGNQPQHF. CDR3 nucleotides: TGTGCCAGCAGCTTAAGGGGCAATCAGCCCCAGCATTTT. V is TRBV7-2 and J is TRBJ1-5; D unclear. Trimming removed 2 bases at V and 2 bases at J, with 4 bases between. The germline V gene has CDR1 SGHTA and CDR2 FQGNSA. CDR3 size: 13 residues.

By sample fraction, this clonotype is medium-sized (0.01 to 0.1%). The rearrangement links TRBV12-3 or TRBV12-4 to TRBJ1-2, with 8 bases that match TRBD1. Germline trimming cut 4 bases from V and 3 bases from J; bases unmatched to any gene: 7. The CDR3 covers 15 residues. The CDR3 loop reads CASSYGTGHDYGYTF. CDR3 nucleotide sequence: TGTGCCAGCAGTTACGGGACAGGTCATGACTATGGCTACACCTTC.

The gene calls are TRBV14 and TRBJ1-2; 10 bases map to TRBD1. The germline V gene has CDR1 SGHDN and CDR2 FVKESK. The CDR3 loop spans 18 amino acids. The trim removed 3 bases at V and 0 bases at J, leaving 10 bases unmatched. The CDR3 DNA is TGTGCCAGCAGCCAGATCCGGGACAGGGGAACTTCTAACTATGGCTACACCTTC. This encodes CASSQIRDRGTSNYGYTF.

This clonotype was seen many times. The chain recombines TRBV3-1 with TRBJ2-1, with D possibly TRBD2 on 6 matching bases. V was trimmed by 0 bases and J by 0 bases, leaving 6 bases between them. The CDR3 is 15 residues long. Germline-derived CDR1 and CDR2 are LGHDT and YNNKEL (reference sequence). The CDR3 sequence: CASSQDGSSYNEQFF. As DNA, the CDR3 is TGTGCCAGCAGCCAAGACGGGAGCTCCTACAATGAGCAGTTCTTC.

This clonotype was observed a few times. V usage is TRBV7-9 and J usage is TRBJ2-2, with 8 bases lining up with TRBD1. Germline CDR1 is SEHNR and CDR2 is FQNEAQ (reference sequence). The V and J ends lost 3 bases and 0 bases, in that order; junction bases with no gene match: 3. The CDR3 has 16 amino acids. The CDR3 sequence is CASSFLDRANTGELFF. The CDR3 DNA reads TGTGCCAGCAGCTTCCTGGACAGGGCGAACACCGGGGAGCTGTTTTTT.

In this sample, this clonotype turned up many times. This sequence joins TRBV7-9 and TRBJ2-1; maybe TRBD1 (6 bases). Trimming left V 2 bases short and J 3 bases short, with 11 bases between. The CDR3 has 15 residues. From germline, CDR1 is SEHNR and CDR2 FQNEAQ (reference sequence). In DNA, the CDR3 is TGTGCCAGCAGCTTACTGTCAGGGGACTACAATGAGCAGTTCTTC. Amino acids: CASSLLSGDYNEQFF. Together with reference TRBV7-9 and TRBJ2-1, the CDR3 gives the full variable domain: DTGVSQNPRHKITKRGQNVTFRCDPISEHNRLYWYRQTLGQGPEFLTYFQNEAQLEKSRLLSDRFSAERPKGSFSTLEIQRTEQGDSAMYLCASSLLSGDYNEQFFGPGTRLTVL.

This clonotype was recorded many times. V usage is TRBV3-1 and J usage is TRBJ2-7, with 11 bases aligning to TRBD2. In germline, CDR1 is LGHDT, CDR2 YNNKEL (reference sequence). V was clipped by 5 bases and J by 0 bases; unmatched bases: 9. The CDR3 runs 17 residues. The CDR3 sequence: CASSSPGTSGFSYEQYF. CDR3 coding DNA: TGTGCCAGCAGCTCGCCCGGGACTAGCGGTTTCTCCTACGAGCAGTACTTC.

The chain combines TRBV4-3 with TRBJ1-1; unclear D gene. The V gene lost 1 base and the J gene lost 5 bases, with 5 bases spanning the gap. The germline gives CDR1 LGHNA, CDR2 YSLEER. CDR3 length equals 12 residues. CDR3 in DNA: TGCGCCAGCAGCCAAGCTGGGACTGAAGCTTTCTTT. As protein: CASSQAGTEAFF.

In its sample, this clonotype was seen many times. The rearrangement links TRBV20-1 to TRBJ2-5; 8 nucleotides align to TRBD2. The CDR3 extends over 15 amino acids. With 0 bases clipped from V and 2 bases from J, the junction kept 5 bases outside the gene matches. Per germline, CDR1 DFQATT and CDR2 SNEGSKA (reference sequence). The CDR3 is CSARDLSSGQETQYF. The CDR3 coding sequence is TGCAGTGCTAGAGATTTGTCTAGCGGGCAAGAGACCCAGTACTTC.

This clonotype showed up many times. The V call is TRBV5-5, the J call TRBJ2-1; possibly TRBD1 for D (6 bases). The CDR3 extends over 15 amino acids. Looked up from germline, CDR1 is SGHKS and CDR2 is YYEKEE (reference sequence). Trimming shortened V by 4 bases and J by 0 bases, and 11 bases separated the two germline ends. In DNA form, the CDR3 reads TGTGCCAGCAGCGCGGACAGCTACTCCTACAATGAGCAGTTCTTC. It yields the protein CASSADSYSYNEQFF. Full variable domain (missing parts from reference TRBV5-5 and TRBJ2-1): DAGVTQSPTHLIKTRGQQVTLRCSPISGHKSVSWYQQVLGQGPQFIFQYYEKEERGRGNFPDRFSARQFPNYSSELNVNALLLGDSALYLCASSADSYSYNEQFFGPGTRLTVL.

This clonotype showed up just a few times. The rearrangement joins TRBV5-1 to TRBJ2-1; 11 positions match TRBD1. The CDR3 runs to 14 residues. CDR1 is SGHRS and CDR2 is YFSETQ in the germline V gene. Trimming took 4 bases from V and 5 from J; bases not matched to a gene: 2. DNA of the CDR3: TGCGCCAGCAGCGGGACAGGGGGAAACAATGAGCAGTTCTTC. Encoded protein: CASSGTGGNNEQFF.

This clonotype was seen more than once but under ten times. The chain links TRBV20-1 to TRBJ2-3; either TRBD1 or TRBD2 may fit D (6 bases each). The germline V and J ends were trimmed by 6 bases and 0 bases, with 13 bases remaining between them. There are 14 residues in the CDR3. CDR1 and CDR2 from the germline V gene are DFQATT and SNEGSKA (reference sequence). CDR3 loop: CSAPRGASTDTQYF. The CDR3 DNA is TGCAGTGCCCCGAGGGGGGCGAGCACAGATACGCAGTATTTT.

The chain uses TRBV25-1 and TRBJ2-3; TRBD1 aligns across 7 bases. Germline V gene sequence: CDR1 MGHDK, CDR2 SYGVNS. Losses at the gene ends were 8 bases for V and 1 base for J; bases not matched to a gene: 3. The CDR3 runs 13 residues. The CDR3 DNA reads TGTGCCAGCTCCACAGGGGGCACAGATACGCAGTATTTT. Translating gives CASSTGGTDTQYF.

The table lists this clonotype with a few counts. The genes are TRBV28 and TRBJ1-1; D call uncertain. CDR1 and CDR2 (germline): MDHEN, SYDVKM. This CDR3 contains 15 residues. The V end lost 5 bases, the J end lost 1 base, and 14 bases lay between the germline ends. CDR3 sequence reads: CASSPPGPQNTEAFF. CDR3 DNA sequence: TGTGCCAGCAGTCCCCCTGGGCCGCAGAACACTGAAGCTTTCTTT.

This clonotype was seen many times. This chain uses TRBV9 with TRBJ2-3; D possibly uses TRBD1 or TRBD2 (6 bases each). CDR3 size: 16 residues. Germline V gives CDR1 SGDLS, CDR2 YYNGEE. The V gene lost 5 bases and the J gene lost 2 bases, with 18 bases spanning the gap. CDR3 amino acids: CASRQRGDSNTDTQYF. The CDR3 coding sequence is TGTGCCAGCAGACAAAGGGGGGACTCGAACACAGATACGCAGTATTTT.

The rearrangement joins TRBV25-1 to TRBJ1-1; D not certain. V gave up 8 bases and J gave up 4 bases, with 11 bases separating them. This CDR3 contains 12 residues. Germline V gives CDR1 MGHDK, CDR2 SYGVNS. The CDR3 reads CASFRGFTEAFF. DNA for the CDR3: TGTGCCAGCTTTCGCGGATTCACTGAAGCTTTCTTT.

By frequency in the sample, this clonotype is medium-sized. This sequence joins TRBV14 and TRBJ1-3, with unresolved D. The CDR3 has 12 amino acids. Germline CDR1 SGHDN, CDR2 FVKESK. V was pared by 0 bases and J by 5 bases, with 2 bases between. In DNA, the CDR3 is TGTGCCAGCAGCCAAGATAGAAACACCATATATTTT. Protein product: CASSQDRNTIYF.